The 3 T cell receptor beta chains in this list originate from one sample, sequenced in a study of graft-versus-host responses after intestinal transplantation. Sequencing was performed with immunoSEQ multiplex PCR; in TCRdb, only in-frame clones are kept and a portion is missing. The repertoire holds approximately 19,000 clones, with around 80% as singletons. Sequencing used PBMCs, obtained 14 days after transplant. The receptors stem from a human patient who received an intestinal transplant, so some T cells may come from the graft donor.

The sample holds one count of this clone. This chain links TRBV7-6 with TRBJ2-3; 11 bases fit TRBD2. CDR1 is SGHVS, CDR2 FNYEAQ, per germline. This CDR3 has 19 amino acids. Unmatched junction bases numbered 15, after V lost 5 bases and J lost 2 bases. The CDR3 DNA reads TGTGCCAGCAGCCCCCACCCCTCGGTAGCGGGGGGGCCCACAGATACGCAGTATTTT. It specifies CASSPHPSVAGGPTDTQYF.

The chain couples TRBV7-5 to TRBJ1-1. TRBV7-5 counts as a pseudogene. The CDR3 has 15 residues. The CDR3 spells CVRSLEAGENTEAFF. The CDR3, as DNA: TGTGTCAGAAGCTTAGAAGCCGGGGAGAACACTGAAGCTTTCTTT.

This clone was seen a handful of times. The rearrangement joins TRBV28 to TRBJ2-7; D is unresolved. Between the trimmed V and J ends, which lost 10 bases and 3 bases, there was a span of 16 bases. The germline V gene encodes CDR1 MDHEN and CDR2 SYDVKM. This CDR3 has 13 residues. The CDR3, as DNA: TGTGCCACGACGGACCAGTGGGTCTACGAGCAGTACTTC. It encodes CATTDQWVYEQYF. The full variable domain, with the rest looked up from reference TRBV28 and TRBJ2-7, is DVKVTQSSRYLVKRTGEKVFLECVQDMDHENMFWYRQDPGLGLRLIYFSYDVKMKEKGDIPEGYSVSREKKERFSLILESASTNQTSMYLCATTDQWVYEQYFGPGTRLTVT.